Each of the 28 T cell receptor beta chains below was sequenced from the same sample in a study of blood T cell repertoires in COVID-19. Generated by immunoSEQ multiplex PCR, the TCRdb table keeps only in-frame clones and is missing some. The sample lists 250,000 to 350,000 clones; roughly 91% were seen once. Material for sequencing was peripheral blood. Receptors were obtained from a man aged 25-45 years with acute or convalescent COVID-19.

As DNA, the CDR3 is TGTGCCAGCAGTTCCCGGGACAGGCAGAACACTGAAGCTTTCTTT. Translated: CASSSRDRQNTEAFF. J is TRBJ1-1 and V is TRBV6-5, with TRBD1 matching over 8 bases. CDR1 and CDR2 (germline): MNHEY, SVGAGI. The CDR3 runs 15 residues. The V and J ends lost 4 bases and 1 base, in that order; junction bases with no gene match: 5.

This chain links TRBV28 with TRBJ1-2; 8 bases are a match to TRBD1. The V and J ends lost 6 bases and 2 bases, in that order; junction bases with no gene match: 5. CDR1 is MDHEN and CDR2 is SYDVKM in the germline V gene. CDR3 length: 14 amino acids. CDR3 sequence reads: CASSYGQGNYGYTF. The CDR3 DNA follows: TGTGCCAGCAGCTACGGACAGGGAAACTATGGCTACACCTTC.

The gene calls are TRBV12-3 or TRBV12-4 and TRBJ2-7; D is unclear. The CDR3 runs to 13 residues. The V and J ends lost 3 bases and 3 bases respectively, with 9 bases between them. CDR3 residues: CASSLRALYEQYF. CDR3 coding DNA: TGTGCCAGCAGTTTGAGAGCACTCTACGAGCAGTACTTC.

This rearrangement joins TRBV6-6 to TRBJ1-5; unclear D gene. Germline CDR1 reads MNHNY; CDR2 reads SVGAGI (reference sequence). This CDR3 region has 15 residues. V dropped 7 bases and J dropped 0 bases, with 13 bases sitting between them. The CDR3 is CASIEGGYSNQPQHF. The CDR3 nucleotides are TGTGCCAGCATTGAGGGAGGTTATAGCAATCAGCCCCAGCATTTT.

The chain uses TRBV28 and TRBJ2-7, with TRBD2 matching over 8 bases. The CDR3 runs to 15 residues. CDR1 is MDHEN and CDR2 is SYDVKM in the germline V gene. J was trimmed by 3 bases and V by 2 bases; bases with no gene match: 6. The DNA for the CDR3 is TGTGCCAGCAGTTTAGCCGGGACTAGTTTCTACGAGCAGTACTTC. This sequence encodes CASSLAGTSFYEQYF.

The CDR3 nucleotides are TGCAGCGTTGAAGATGGGACAGGGGTAGAGACCCAGTACTTC. It translates to CSVEDGTGVETQYF. The chain has TRBV29-1 and TRBJ2-5; 10 nucleotides agree with TRBD1. The CDR3 is 14 residues long. Per the germline V gene, CDR1 is SQVTM and CDR2 is ANQGSEA. Losses at the gene ends were 0 bases for V and 4 bases for J; bases not matched to a gene: 2.

The genes are TRBV28 and TRBJ1-2; 9 bases align to TRBD1. The germline V gene has CDR1 MDHEN and CDR2 SYDVKM. The CDR3 loop spans 14 amino acids. V lost 3 bases to trimming and J lost 8 bases; unmatched junction nucleotides: 7. The CDR3 coding sequence is TGTGCCAGCAGTTTTTTGGACAGGGGAGACGGCTACACCTTC. This sequence encodes CASSFLDRGDGYTF.

This rearrangement joins TRBV5-1 to TRBJ1-2; 7 nucleotides line up with TRBD1. CDR1 SGHRS and CDR2 YFSETQ come from the germline V gene. The CDR3 covers 15 residues. J gave up 6 bases and V 3 bases, and 11 bases lay outside the gene matches. The CDR3 loop reads CASSSDTQGRNGYTF. CDR3 DNA sequence: TGCGCCAGCAGCTCAGATACACAGGGGAGGAATGGCTACACCTTC.

This CDR3 reads CASRVREGLQPQHF. CDR3 bases: TGTGCCAGCAGGGTCAGGGAAGGCCTTCAGCCCCAGCATTTT. The chain employs TRBV6-5 and TRBJ1-5, with D possibly TRBD1 on 5 matching bases. V lost 6 bases and J lost 6, with 15 bases in between. From germline, CDR1 is MNHEY and CDR2 SVGAGI. This CDR3 has 14 amino acids.

The chain couples TRBV7-9 to TRBJ1-1; D ambiguous. Trimming stripped 5 bases from V and 2 bases from J, with 12 bases between. CDR3 length equals 14 residues. CDR1 is SEHNR, CDR2 FQNEAQ, per germline (reference sequence). Here the CDR3 DNA reads TGTGCCAGCAGCCCCACATCGCCTAACACTGAAGCTTTCTTT. Its translation: CASSPTSPNTEAFF.

J is TRBJ1-5 and V is TRBV30; D is unresolved. The V gene lost 4 bases and the J gene lost 1 base, with 8 bases spanning the gap. The CDR3 totals 13 residues. Germline V gene sequence: CDR1 GTSNPN, CDR2 SVGIG (reference sequence). In nucleotides, the CDR3 is TGTGCCTGGACCGGGTCGAGCAATCAGCCCCAGCATTTT. It codes for CAWTGSSNQPQHF. Variable domain in full (rest from reference TRBV30 and TRBJ1-5): SQTIHQWPATLVQPVGSPLSLECTVEGTSNPNLYWYRQAAGRGLQLLFYSVGIGQISSEVPQNLSASRPQDRQFILSSKKLLLSDSGFYLCAWTGSSNQPQHFGDGTRLSIL.

J is TRBJ2-7 and V is TRBV12-3 or TRBV12-4; 7 positions agree with TRBD1. Losses at the gene ends were 5 bases for V and 6 bases for J; bases not matched to a gene: 7. This CDR3 spans 13 amino acids. CDR3 bases: TGTGCCAGCAGTGGAAAGACAGGGCGCGAGCAGTACTTC. It yields the protein CASSGKTGREQYF.

This chain connects TRBV14 to TRBJ1-1, with D unclear. Germline lookup yields CDR1 SGHDN and CDR2 FVKESK. The CDR3 has 15 amino acids. V was pared by 3 bases and J by 5 bases, with 16 bases between. The CDR3 coding sequence is TGTGCCAGCAGCCAGGTTGGAGGTGGCAAGACTGAAGCTTTCTTT. It is translated as CASSQVGGGKTEAFF.

The chain combines TRBV21-1 with TRBJ2-1; the D call TRBD2 from the table was never checked on the DNA. TRBV21-1 is listed as a pseudogene. The CDR3 is 17 residues long. The CDR3 loop is CASSTTRSGLGGNEQFF. CDR3 in DNA: TGTGCCAGCAGCACCACCCGGTCGGGACTAGGGGGCAATGAGCAGTTCTTC.

This chain links TRBV6-5 with TRBJ1-6; the D is unclear. V gave up 2 bases and J gave up 6 bases, with 8 bases separating them. Germline V lookup: CDR1 MNHEY, CDR2 SVGAGI. CDR3 length: 14 amino acids. CDR3 DNA sequence: TGTGCCAGCAGTTACGGCCTTACTAATTCACCCCTCCACTTT. The encoded protein is CASSYGLTNSPLHF.

This chain joins TRBV2 and TRBJ1-5; D is perhaps TRBD1 (5 bases). The germline V and J ends were trimmed by 2 bases and 4 bases, with 12 bases remaining between them. Germline loops: CDR1 SNHLY, CDR2 FYNNEI. The CDR3 extends over 15 amino acids. The CDR3 sequence: CASSEQGLGNQPQHF. The CDR3 coding sequence is TGTGCCAGCAGTGAACAGGGATTGGGGAATCAGCCCCAGCATTTT.

With regard to this clone: This same CDR3 is encoded by further DNA sequences in the sample. The chain uses TRBV30 and TRBJ1-5, with TRBD1 as a possible D gene (6 bases). The germline CDR1 and CDR2 sequences are GTSNPN and SVGIG (reference sequence). Trimming took off 5 bases at V and 4 bases at J, with 12 bases between the two ends. The CDR3 covers 13 residues. Written as DNA, the CDR3 is TGTGCCTGGGGGCAACAGGGTAATCAGCCCCAGCATTTT. Translating gives CAWGQQGNQPQHF.

The chain couples TRBV19 to TRBJ2-3; tentatively, D is TRBD2 (6 bases). CDR3 size: 15 residues. Trimming removed 2 bases from V and 1 base from J, with 10 bases in between. The germline V gene has CDR1 LNHDA and CDR2 SQIVND (reference sequence). CDR3: CASSIRGVGTDTQYF. As DNA, the CDR3 is TGTGCCAGTAGTATACGCGGGGTGGGCACAGATACGCAGTATTTT.

V gene TRBV3-1 (or the pseudogene TRBV3-2) combines with J gene TRBJ2-7; 11 bases map to TRBD2. CDR3 length: 17 residues. In germline, CDR1 is LGHDT, CDR2 YNNKEL (reference sequence). Trimming took 0 bases from V and 3 from J; bases not matched to a gene: 7. The CDR3 DNA sequence: TGTGCCAGCAGCCAAGATTTATCACTAGCGGGAGTCTACGAGCAGTACTTC. Its protein product is CASSQDLSLAGVYEQYF.

The chain uses TRBV5-6 and TRBJ1-3; D not certain. Germline CDR1 reads SGHDT; CDR2 reads YYEEEE. The CDR3 extends over 17 amino acids. Trimming removed 5 bases at V and 0 bases at J, with 18 bases between. This chain's CDR3 is CASSTPGGLASGNTIYF. The CDR3 DNA is TGTGCCAGCAGTACGCCGGGAGGCCTTGCCTCTGGAAACACCATATATTTT.

The chain couples TRBV3-1 (or the pseudogene TRBV3-2) to TRBJ2-5; D is possibly TRBD2 (6 bases). Deletions cut 4 bases from V and 4 bases from J, with 13 bases between. CDR1 LGHDT and CDR2 YNNKEL come from the germline V gene (reference sequence). The CDR3 contains 14 residues. The CDR3 nucleotides read TGTGCCAGCAGCCTCCGCGGGGTAGTAGAGACCCAGTACTTC. It yields the protein CASSLRGVVETQYF.

The gene calls are TRBV5-1 and TRBJ2-2; D gene uncertain. The CDR3 covers 14 residues. The germline V gene encodes CDR1 SGHRS and CDR2 YFSETQ. The V gene lost 4 bases and the J gene lost 0 bases, with 7 bases spanning the gap. CDR3 region: CASSPRTNTGELFF. DNA for the CDR3: TGCGCCAGCAGCCCCCGTACGAACACCGGGGAGCTGTTTTTT.

The chain recombines TRBV7-9 with TRBJ2-2; TRBD1 might be the D (6 bases). CDR1 and CDR2 from the germline V gene are SEHNR and FQNEAQ (reference sequence). Trimming shortened V by 0 bases and J by 7 bases, and 9 bases separated the two germline ends. The CDR3 spans 14 residues. This chain's CDR3 is CASSLAGHNGELFF. Here the CDR3 DNA reads TGTGCCAGCAGCTTAGCGGGACACAACGGGGAGCTGTTTTTT.

J is TRBJ1-1 and V is TRBV10-1; D may be TRBD1 (5 bases). Germline V gene data show CDR1 as WNHNN and CDR2 as SYGVQD (reference sequence). V was pared by 3 bases and J by 5 bases, with 10 bases between. The CDR3 is 13 amino acids. This chain's CDR3 is CASSEWGRTEAFF. In DNA form, the CDR3 reads TGCGCCAGCAGTGAATGGGGCAGGACTGAAGCTTTCTTT.

The rearrangement uses TRBV3-1 (or the pseudogene TRBV3-2) and TRBJ1-2; D unresolved. CDR3 length: 14 residues. Looked up from germline, CDR1 is LGHDT and CDR2 is YNNKEL (reference sequence). Trimming left V 3 bases short and J 0 bases short, with 8 bases between. The CDR3 sequence: CASSQQATNYGYTF. For the CDR3, the DNA is TGTGCCAGCAGCCAGCAGGCAACTAACTATGGCTACACCTTC.

J is TRBJ2-3 and V is TRBV10-1, with TRBD2 identical over 11 bases. V gave up 2 bases and J gave up 4 bases; unmatched junction bases: 2. The germline V gene has CDR1 WNHNN and CDR2 SYGVQD (reference sequence). The CDR3 runs 15 residues. CDR3 loop: CASSEGSGGADTQYF. The CDR3 DNA sequence: TGCGCCAGCAGTGAGGGTAGCGGGGGGGCAGATACGCAGTATTTT.

The V call is TRBV27, the J call TRBJ2-7, with 9 bases matching TRBD2. There are 14 residues in the CDR3. Germline CDR1 MNHEY, CDR2 SMNVEV (reference sequence). The trim removed 4 bases at V and 3 bases at J, leaving 4 bases unmatched. The CDR3 spells CASSSGRGGYEQYF. CDR3 DNA sequence: TGTGCCAGCAGTTCGGGGCGGGGGGGCTACGAGCAGTACTTC.

The chain employs TRBV12-3 or TRBV12-4 and TRBJ1-5; D remains ambiguous. V was cut by 7 bases and J by 3 bases, with 7 bases left in between. The CDR3 loop spans 12 amino acids. The CDR3 region is CASKLPNQPQHF. The CDR3 coding sequence is TGTGCCAGCAAGCTTCCCAATCAGCCCCAGCATTTT.